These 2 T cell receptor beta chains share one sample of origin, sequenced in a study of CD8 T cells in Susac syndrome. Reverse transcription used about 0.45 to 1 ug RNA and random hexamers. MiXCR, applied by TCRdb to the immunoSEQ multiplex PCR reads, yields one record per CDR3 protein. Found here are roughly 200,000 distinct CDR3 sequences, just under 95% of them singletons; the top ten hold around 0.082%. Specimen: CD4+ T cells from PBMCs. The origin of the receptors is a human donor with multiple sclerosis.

The CDR3 spells CASGRGTGQEAFF. Here the CDR3 DNA reads TGTGCCAGCGGCCGCGGTACGGGACAGGAAGCTTTCTTT. The chain is built from TRBV6-5 and TRBJ1-1, with TRBD1 matching 7 bases. The CDR3 covers 13 residues. Looked up from germline, CDR1 is MNHEY and CDR2 is SVGAGI. The V segment lost 8 bases and the J segment 8 bases; nucleotides outside the gene matches: 11.

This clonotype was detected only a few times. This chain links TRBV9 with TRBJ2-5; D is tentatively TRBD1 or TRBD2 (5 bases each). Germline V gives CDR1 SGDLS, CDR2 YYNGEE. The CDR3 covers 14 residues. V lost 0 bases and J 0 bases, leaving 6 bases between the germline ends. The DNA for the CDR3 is TGTGCCAGCAGCGTAGGGGGGTACCAAGAGACCCAGTACTTC. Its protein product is CASSVGGYQETQYF. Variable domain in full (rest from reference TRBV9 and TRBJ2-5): DSGVTQTPKHLITATGQRVTLRCSPRSGDLSVYWYQQSLDQGLQFLIQYYNGEERAKGNILERFSAQQFPDLHSELNLSSLELGDSALYFCASSVGGYQETQYFGPGTRLLVL.